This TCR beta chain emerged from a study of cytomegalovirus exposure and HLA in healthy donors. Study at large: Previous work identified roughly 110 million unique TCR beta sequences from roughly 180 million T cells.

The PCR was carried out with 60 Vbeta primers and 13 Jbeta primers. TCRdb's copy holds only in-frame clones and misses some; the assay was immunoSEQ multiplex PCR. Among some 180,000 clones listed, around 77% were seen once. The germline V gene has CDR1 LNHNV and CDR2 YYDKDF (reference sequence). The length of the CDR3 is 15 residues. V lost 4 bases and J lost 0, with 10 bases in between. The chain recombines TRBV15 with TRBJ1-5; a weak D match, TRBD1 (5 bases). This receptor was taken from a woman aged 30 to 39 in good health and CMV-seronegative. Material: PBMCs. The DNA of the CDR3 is TGTGCCACCAGCACTCGGGACTTTAGCAATCAGCCCCAGCATTTT. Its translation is CATSTRDFSNQPQHF.